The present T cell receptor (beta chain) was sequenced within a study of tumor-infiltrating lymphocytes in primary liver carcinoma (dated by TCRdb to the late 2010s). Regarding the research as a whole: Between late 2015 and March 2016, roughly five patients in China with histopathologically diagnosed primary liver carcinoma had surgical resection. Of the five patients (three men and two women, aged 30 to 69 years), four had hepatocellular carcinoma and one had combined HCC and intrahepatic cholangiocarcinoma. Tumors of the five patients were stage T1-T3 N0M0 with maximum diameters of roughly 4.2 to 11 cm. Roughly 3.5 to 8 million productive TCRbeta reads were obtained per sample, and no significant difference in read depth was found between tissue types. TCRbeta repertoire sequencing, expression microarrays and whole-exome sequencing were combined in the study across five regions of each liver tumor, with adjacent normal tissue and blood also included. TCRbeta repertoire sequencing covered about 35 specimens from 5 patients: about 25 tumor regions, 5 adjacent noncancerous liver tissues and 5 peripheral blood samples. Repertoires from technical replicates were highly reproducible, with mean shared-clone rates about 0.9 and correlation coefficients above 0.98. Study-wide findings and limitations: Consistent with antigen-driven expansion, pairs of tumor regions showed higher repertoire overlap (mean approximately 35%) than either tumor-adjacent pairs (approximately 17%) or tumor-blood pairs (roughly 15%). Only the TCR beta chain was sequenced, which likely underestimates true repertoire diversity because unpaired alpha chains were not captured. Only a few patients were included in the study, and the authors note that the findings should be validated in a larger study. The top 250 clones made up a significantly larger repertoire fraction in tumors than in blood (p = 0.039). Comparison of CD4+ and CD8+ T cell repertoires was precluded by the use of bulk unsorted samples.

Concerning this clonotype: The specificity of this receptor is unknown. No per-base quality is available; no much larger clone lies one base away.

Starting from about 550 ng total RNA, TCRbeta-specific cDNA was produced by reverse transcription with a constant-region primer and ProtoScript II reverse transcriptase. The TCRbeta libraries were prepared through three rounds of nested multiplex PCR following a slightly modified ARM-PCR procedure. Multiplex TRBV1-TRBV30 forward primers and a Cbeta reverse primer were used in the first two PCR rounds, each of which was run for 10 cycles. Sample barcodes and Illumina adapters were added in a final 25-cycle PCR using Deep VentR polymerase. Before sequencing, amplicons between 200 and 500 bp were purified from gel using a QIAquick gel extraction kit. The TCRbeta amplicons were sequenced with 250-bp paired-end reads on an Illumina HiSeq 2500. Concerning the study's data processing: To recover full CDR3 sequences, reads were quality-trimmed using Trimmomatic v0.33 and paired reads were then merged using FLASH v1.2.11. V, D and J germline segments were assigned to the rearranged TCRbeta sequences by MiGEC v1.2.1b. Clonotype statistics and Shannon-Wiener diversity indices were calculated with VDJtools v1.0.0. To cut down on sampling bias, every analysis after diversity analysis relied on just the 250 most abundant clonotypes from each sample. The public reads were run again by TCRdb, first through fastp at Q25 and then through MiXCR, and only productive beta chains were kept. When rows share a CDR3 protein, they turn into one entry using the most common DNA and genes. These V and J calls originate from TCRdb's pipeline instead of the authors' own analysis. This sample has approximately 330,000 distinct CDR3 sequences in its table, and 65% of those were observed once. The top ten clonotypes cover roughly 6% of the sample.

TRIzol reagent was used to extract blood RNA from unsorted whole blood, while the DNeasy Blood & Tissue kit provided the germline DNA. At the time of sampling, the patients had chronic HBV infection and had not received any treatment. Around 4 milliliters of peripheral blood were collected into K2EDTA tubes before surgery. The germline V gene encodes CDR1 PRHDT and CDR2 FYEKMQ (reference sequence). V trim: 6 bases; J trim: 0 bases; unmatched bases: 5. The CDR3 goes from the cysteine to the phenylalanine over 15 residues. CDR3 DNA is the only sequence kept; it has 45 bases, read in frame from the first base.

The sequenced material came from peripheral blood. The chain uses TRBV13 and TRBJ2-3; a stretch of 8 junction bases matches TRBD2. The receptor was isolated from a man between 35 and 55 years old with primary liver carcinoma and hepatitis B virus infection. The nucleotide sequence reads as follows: TGTGCCAGCAGGGGACTAGGAGGGAGCACAGATACGCAGTATTTT. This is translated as CASRGLGGSTDTQYF.